Below, one TCR beta chain is given with its context. These data are taken from a study of technical replicates of blood from a handful of donors. The CDR3 is 13 residues long. The germline CDR1 and CDR2 sequences are LNHNV and YYDKDF (reference sequence). Trimming removed 9 bases from V and 4 bases from J; junction bases left unmatched: 5. The data were produced by immunoSEQ multiplex PCR, yet TCRdb's version contains in-frame clones alone and is incomplete. Of some 74,000 clones in the sample, around nine tenths were seen once. The sequenced material came from T cells isolated from PBMCs. This rearrangement joins TRBV15 to TRBJ2-3; 9 bases line up with TRBD1. This TCR was recovered from a human donor in good health. Written as DNA, the CDR3 is TGTGCCACAGGACAGGGGATCCCAGATACGCAGTATTTT. Residues: CATGQGIPDTQYF. The full variable domain, in which reference TRBV15 and TRBJ2-3 provide the parts outside the CDR3, is DAMVIQNPRYQVTQFGKPVTLSCSQTLNHNVMYWYQQKSSQAPKLLFHYYDKDFNNEADTPDNFQSRRPNTSFCFLDIRSPGLGDTAMYLCATGQGIPDTQYFGPGTRLTVL.